Below, 18 T cell receptor beta chains from the same sample are listed, as sequenced in a study of T cells in Graves' hyperthyroidism and ophthalmopathy. RNA transcripts served as the template for amplifying TCR beta CDR3 regions. The HTBI set primed first-round TCR CDR3 RT-PCR. Using its own MiXCR run on the multiplex PCR reads, TCRdb lists one record per CDR3 protein. There are 480,000 or so distinct CDR3 sequences in the sample; 46% occur only once, and about two fifths lies in the top ten. The material sequenced was peripheral blood or thyroid tissue (not recorded which). These receptors came from an adult woman with Graves' disease, either hyperthyroidism or ophthalmopathy (not recorded which).

The chain joins TRBV5-1 to TRBJ1-2; D is perhaps TRBD1 (5 bases). V dropped 5 bases and J dropped 12 bases, with 20 bases sitting between them. The CDR3 has 13 amino acids. Per germline, CDR1 SGHRS and CDR2 YFSETQ. CDR3: CASSQLQGAGNTF. For the CDR3, the DNA is TGCGCCAGCAGTCAACTCCAGGGAGCGGGAAACACCTTC.

This clonotype was counted ten times or more. The V and J genes are TRBV30 and TRBJ1-2; D is unclear. V lost 2 bases and J lost 7, with 17 bases in between. Germline V gene sequence: CDR1 GTSNPN, CDR2 SVGIG (reference sequence). The CDR3 is 14 amino acids. The CDR3 here is CAWSRVTLGSGYTF. For the CDR3, the DNA is TGTGCCTGGAGTCGGGTCACCCTGGGAAGTGGCTACACCTTC.

The V gene is TRBV2, the J gene TRBJ1-1, with TRBD1 matching 8 bases. The CDR3 is made up of 13 amino acids. V shed 7 bases, J shed 4 bases, and the junction held 5 bases outside the gene matches. In germline, CDR1 is SNHLY, CDR2 FYNNEI. DNA of the CDR3: TGTGCCAGCATCGGACAGGGCGCCACTGAAGCTTTCTTT. This translates into CASIGQGATEAFF.

There are many counts of this clonotype. The chain has TRBV15 and TRBJ2-5; 10 bases line up with TRBD1. Germline V gives CDR1 LNHNV, CDR2 YYDKDF (reference sequence). This CDR3 comprises 18 residues. V trimming: 0 bases; J trimming: 5 bases; junction bases outside the gene matches: 12. As DNA, the CDR3 is TGTGCCACCAGCAGAGATGATTTGGGGGGGACAGGGGTGGAGACCCAGTACTTC. Translating gives CATSRDDLGGTGVETQYF. Supplemented by reference TRBV15 and TRBJ2-5, the full variable domain reads DAMVIQNPRYQVTQFGKPVTLSCSQTLNHNVMYWYQQKSSQAPKLLFHYYDKDFNNEADTPDNFQSRRPNTSFCFLDIRSPGLGDTAMYLCATSRDDLGGTGVETQYFGPGTRLLVL.

There are many counts of this clonotype. The gene calls are TRBV7-2 and TRBJ1-3, with TRBD1 as a possible D gene (5 bases). Germline assignment: CDR1 SGHTA and CDR2 FQGNSA. This CDR3 is 15 amino acids long. V lost 5 bases, J lost 8 bases, and 19 bases lay in between. The CDR3, as DNA: TGTGCCAGCAGCCGCATGGGGGGGGGGTTACACACCATATATTTT. This gives the protein CASSRMGGGLHTIYF.

V gene TRBV28 combines with J gene TRBJ1-1, with TRBD1 as a possible D gene (5 bases). Germline V gene sequence: CDR1 MDHEN, CDR2 SYDVKM. V lost 6 bases and J 4 bases, leaving 12 bases between the germline ends. The CDR3 totals 13 residues. CDR3 nucleotides: TGTGCCAGCAGCACGCAGGGTTTCACTGAAGCTTTCTTT. Its translation is CASSTQGFTEAFF.

The V call is TRBV5-1, the J call TRBJ1-2; D possibly corresponds to TRBD1 (5 bases). Germline CDR1 and CDR2: SGHRS and YFSETQ. The CDR3 contains 13 residues. V was pared by 2 bases and J by 5 bases, with 10 bases between. The CDR3 DNA sequence: TGCGCCAGCAGCTTTCGAGCAGGGTATGGCTACACCTTC. It translates to CASSFRAGYGYTF.

To note about this clonotype: A read error may account for a junction end that differs from germline. The rearrangement links TRBV6-5 to TRBJ2-7; D perhaps matches TRBD2 (6 bases). In germline, CDR1 is MNHEY, CDR2 SVGAGI. The length of the CDR3 is 13 residues. The CDR3 sequence is CATNGGASGELYF. In DNA, the CDR3 is TGTGCCACCAACGGAGGGGCGTCCGGGGAGCTGTACTTC.

Details on this clonotype: Because the CDR3 is missing its conserved closing phenylalanine or tryptophan, this is likely a read error. The rearrangement joins TRBV13 to TRBJ1-1; tentative D call: TRBD1 (5 bases). V was shortened by 4 bases and J by 5 bases, with 23 bases between the two germline ends. The CDR3 runs to 17 residues. CDR1 is PRHDT, CDR2 FYEKMQ, per germline (reference sequence). CDR3 DNA sequence: TGTGCCAGCAGCTCCCGGGGCCATCGTGCTCCACGAACTGAAGCTTTCCTT. Translation: CASSSRGHRAPRTEAFL.

This clonotype was seen more than once but under ten times. V gene TRBV4-1 combines with J gene TRBJ1-2, with D unresolved. Germline CDR1 reads MGHRA; CDR2 reads YSYEKL. CDR3 length equals 16 residues. V gave up 1 base and J gave up 3 bases, with 15 bases separating them. CDR3 sequence: CASSQGRAAGDYGYTF. CDR3 bases: TGCGCCAGCAGCCAAGGCCGGGCCGCAGGCGACTATGGCTACACCTTC.

With respect to this clonotype: One end of the junction does not line up with germline, which may come from a read error. The chain joins TRBV28 to TRBJ1-2, with D unresolved. There are 11 residues in the CDR3. The germline CDR1 and CDR2 sequences are MDHEN and SYDVKM. CDR3 amino acids: CASTLGYGYAF. As DNA, the CDR3 is TGTGCCAGCACCCTGGGCTATGGCTACGCCTTC.

The rearrangement joins TRBV4-3 to TRBJ2-7; unclear D gene. Trimming shortened V by 0 bases and J by 3 bases, and 9 bases separated the two germline ends. Germline-derived CDR1 and CDR2 are LGHNA and YSLEER. This CDR3 is built from 14 residues. The CDR3 loop reads CASSQEGMNYEQYF. CDR3 in DNA: TGCGCCAGCAGCCAAGAGGGGATGAACTACGAGCAGTACTTC.

Comments on this clonotype: Germline and junction disagree at one end, which may indicate a read error. The chain links TRBV5-1 to TRBJ1-3; 11 bases agree with TRBD1. The germline V gene has CDR1 SGHRS and CDR2 YFSETQ. This CDR3 spans 16 amino acids. In DNA form, the CDR3 reads TGCACCAGCAGCTTCGGACAGGGGGCGACCGGAAACACCATATATTTT. Translation: CTSSFGQGATGNTIYF.

This clonotype was seen repeatedly, ten times or more. The rearrangement joins TRBV5-1 to TRBJ1-1, with D uncertain. The germline V gene has CDR1 SGHRS and CDR2 YFSETQ. Trimming removed 3 bases at V and 1 base at J, with 4 bases between. The CDR3 is 12 amino acids. CDR3 sequence (DNA): TGCGCCAGCAGCTGGGGGAACACTGAAGCTTTCTTT. Its translation: CASSWGNTEAFF.

Note on this clonotype: An end of the junction does not agree with germline; a read error may underlie this. CDR3 region: CSGQIQETQCF. The CDR3 DNA reads TGCAGTGGACAGATACAAGAGACCCAGTGCTTC. The chain uses TRBV20-1 and TRBJ2-5; tentative D call: TRBD1 (5 bases). Per the germline V gene, CDR1 is DFQATT and CDR2 is SNEGSKA (reference sequence). This CDR3 contains 11 residues.

This chain connects TRBV7-2 to TRBJ2-2, with 12 bases matching TRBD2. Germline V CDR1 and CDR2: SGHTA, FQGNSA. The ends lost 0 bases at V and 13 bases at J; junction bases unmatched: 12. The CDR3 sequence is 17 residues long. For the CDR3, the DNA is TGTGCCAGCAGCTTAGCTCGATCGGCTAGCGGGAGGGCCAGGCTGTTTTTT. It is translated as CASSLARSASGRARLFF.

CDR3 sequence: CASSESAGFIHEQYF. CDR3 coding DNA: TGTGCCAGCAGTGAATCGGCAGGGTTCATCCACGAGCAGTACTTC. The rearrangement uses TRBV25-1 and TRBJ2-7; D is perhaps TRBD1 (5 bases). Germline V CDR1 and CDR2: MGHDK, SYGVNS. The CDR3 length is 15 residues. V lost 1 base and J 5 bases, leaving 15 bases between the germline ends.

The chain carries TRBV20-1 and TRBJ1-1; D unclear. V lost 4 bases and J lost 1, with 7 bases in between. Germline-derived CDR1 and CDR2 are DFQATT and SNEGSKA (reference sequence). The CDR3 extends over 12 amino acids. CDR3: CSATRANTEAFF. The CDR3 region has the DNA TGCAGTGCTACACGGGCGAACACTGAAGCTTTCTTT.